This T cell receptor (beta chain) was captured by sequencing in a study of cytomegalovirus exposure and HLA in healthy donors. Study observations and caveats: As a later analysis showed, a missense DCLRE1C variant was linked to trimming of TCR beta V- and J-genes. About 90% or about 30% of the time was how often most TCR beta V segments were productive, according to an earlier analysis.

Primers for the PCR totalled 60 Vbeta and 13 Jbeta. Clones were read by immunoSEQ multiplex PCR, and TCRdb kept only the in-frame ones, dropping some. The sample yields roughly 100,000 clones, approximately 83% seen once. This CDR3 region has 15 residues. The germline gives CDR1 SEHNR, CDR2 FQNEAQ (reference sequence). V gave up 6 bases and J gave up 1 base, with 15 bases separating them. As to this clone: Its antigen is currently unknown.

V and J are TRBV7-9 and TRBJ2-5; D gene unclear. The clonotype was recovered from a man aged 18 to 30 in good health and CMV-seronegative. The material sequenced was PBMCs. CDR3 residues: CASSWLELGQETQYF. Here the CDR3 DNA reads TGTGCCAGCAGTTGGTTGGAGTTGGGCCAAGAGACCCAGTACTTC.